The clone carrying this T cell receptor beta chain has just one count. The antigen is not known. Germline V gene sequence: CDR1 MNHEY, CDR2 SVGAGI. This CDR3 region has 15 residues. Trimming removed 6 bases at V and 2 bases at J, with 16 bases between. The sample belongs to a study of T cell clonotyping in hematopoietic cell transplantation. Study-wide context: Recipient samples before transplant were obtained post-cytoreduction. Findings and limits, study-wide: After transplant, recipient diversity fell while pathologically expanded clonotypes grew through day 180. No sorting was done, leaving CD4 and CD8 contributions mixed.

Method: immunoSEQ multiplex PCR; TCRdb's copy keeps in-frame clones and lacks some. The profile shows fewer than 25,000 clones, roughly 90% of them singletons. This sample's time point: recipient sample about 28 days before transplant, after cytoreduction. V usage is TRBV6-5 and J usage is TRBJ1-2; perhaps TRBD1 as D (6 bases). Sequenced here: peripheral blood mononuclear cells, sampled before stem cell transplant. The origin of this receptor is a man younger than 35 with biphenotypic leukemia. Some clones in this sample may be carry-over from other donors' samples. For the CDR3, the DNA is TGTGCCAGCAGCCAAATTCCCACAGGGAACTATGGCTACACCTTC. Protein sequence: CASSQIPTGNYGYTF.